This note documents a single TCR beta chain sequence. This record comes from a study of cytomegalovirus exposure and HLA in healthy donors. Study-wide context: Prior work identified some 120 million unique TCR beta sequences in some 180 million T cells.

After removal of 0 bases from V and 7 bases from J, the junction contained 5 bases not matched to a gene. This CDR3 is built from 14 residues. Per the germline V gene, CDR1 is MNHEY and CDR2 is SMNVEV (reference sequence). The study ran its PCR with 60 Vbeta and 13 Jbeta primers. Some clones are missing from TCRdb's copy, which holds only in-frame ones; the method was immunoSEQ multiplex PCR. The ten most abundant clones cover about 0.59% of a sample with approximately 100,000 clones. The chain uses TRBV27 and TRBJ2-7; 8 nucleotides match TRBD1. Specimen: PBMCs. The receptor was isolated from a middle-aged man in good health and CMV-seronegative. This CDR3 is CASSLSQGAGEQYF. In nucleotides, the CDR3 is TGTGCCAGCAGTTTATCCCAGGGGGCAGGGGAGCAGTACTTC.